The 19 T cell receptor beta chains in this list originate from one sample, sequenced in a study of CXCR3-negative and CXCR3-positive naive CD8 T cells. The authors made the TRB cDNA libraries by 5' RACE using UMI labels. TCRdb reprocessed the 5' RACE reads; each CDR3 protein has one entry and no DNA is given. The listing contains about 130,000 distinct CDR3 sequences. Specimen: naive CXCR3- CD8+ T cells from blood. Subset in this sample: CD45RO-CCR7+CD27+CD95- naive CD8+ T cells lacking CXCR3 (TNR3-). Source of these receptors: a human donor in good health. Some clones in this sample may be carry-over from other donors' samples.

The chain is built from TRBV25-1 and TRBJ2-7; checking the TCRdb D call of TRBD1 is not possible without DNA. Germline CDR1 MGHDK, CDR2 SYGVNS. The CDR3 contains 15 residues. CDR3 amino acids: CASSEYEGFSYEQYF.

The J gene is TRBJ2-1, the V gene TRBV9; TCRdb's D call of TRBD2 is untestable without DNA. The CDR3 sequence is 15 residues long. Germline V CDR1 and CDR2: SGDLS, YYNGEE. The CDR3 region is CASSVDPSNYNEQFF.

The chain is built from TRBV6-5 and TRBJ2-1; TCRdb's D gene call, TRBD1, goes unchecked for lack of DNA. The CDR3 contains 17 residues. Looked up from germline, CDR1 is MNHEY and CDR2 is SVGAGI. CDR3 amino acids: CASSYGRGDRTYNEQFF.

The rearrangement joins TRBV28 to TRBJ2-7; checking the TCRdb D call of TRBD1 is not possible without DNA. CDR1 and CDR2 (germline): MDHEN, SYDVKM. CDR3 size: 13 residues. CDR3 region: CASRTTGVLEQYF. Filled out from reference TRBV28 and TRBJ2-7, the complete variable domain reads DVKVTQSSRYLVKRTGEKVFLECVQDMDHENMFWYRQDPGLGLRLIYFSYDVKMKEKGDIPEGYSVSREKKERFSLILESASTNQTSMYLCASRTTGVLEQYFGPGTRLTVT.

V gene TRBV2 combines with J gene TRBJ1-1; TCRdb outputs TRBD1, but without DNA this stays unchecked. CDR1 is SNHLY, CDR2 FYNNEI, per germline. The CDR3 length is 16 residues. The CDR3 loop reads CASRYPRDRMNTEAFF.

V usage is TRBV12-3 or TRBV12-4 and J usage is TRBJ2-1; as DNA is missing, the TRBD1 call by TCRdb cannot be tested. The CDR3 spans 13 residues. The CDR3 sequence: CASSSGGGNEQFF.

The chain is built from TRBV29-1 and TRBJ2-7; no DNA is available, so the TRBD1 call from TCRdb remains unchecked. The CDR3 is 15 amino acids. Germline CDR1 SQVTM, CDR2 ANQGSEA. The chain's CDR3 is CSARIPGQGPYEQYF.

This chain joins TRBV7-9 and TRBJ2-7; TCRdb outputs TRBD2, but without DNA this stays unchecked. The CDR3 has 16 amino acids. CDR1 is SEHNR, CDR2 FQNEAQ, per germline (reference sequence). CDR3 loop: CASSPRTSGSSYEQYF.

This rearrangement joins TRBV24-1 to TRBJ2-7. The V gene's germline CDR1 is KGHDR and CDR2 SFDVKD. The CDR3 spans 14 residues. This CDR3 is CATSDLAFPYEQYF.

The chain links TRBV4-1 to TRBJ1-5; without DNA, the TCRdb call of TRBD1 cannot be checked. This CDR3 spans 15 amino acids. In germline, CDR1 is MGHRA, CDR2 YSYEKL. CDR3 residues: CASSPDRGLGQPQHF.

V gene TRBV27 combines with J gene TRBJ2-4. Germline loops: CDR1 MNHEY, CDR2 SMNVEV (reference sequence). The CDR3 is 13 amino acids. The CDR3 sequence is CASSLASGNIQYF.

The V gene is TRBV9, the J gene TRBJ1-1; the D gene TCRdb calls, TRBD1, cannot be checked with no DNA. Germline-derived CDR1 and CDR2 are SGDLS and YYNGEE. CDR3 length: 15 amino acids. CDR3 in amino acids: CASSTTGSWDTEAFF. The full variable domain, with the rest looked up from reference TRBV9 and TRBJ1-1, is DSGVTQTPKHLITATGQRVTLRCSPRSGDLSVYWYQQSLDQGLQFLIQYYNGEERAKGNILERFSAQQFPDLHSELNLSSLELGDSALYFCASSTTGSWDTEAFFGQGTRLTVV.

The chain combines TRBV20-1 with TRBJ1-1. From germline, CDR1 is DFQATT and CDR2 SNEGSKA (reference sequence). CDR3 size: 12 residues. The CDR3 protein is CSARLTDTEAFF.

This chain joins TRBV6-5 and TRBJ2-5; TCRdb lists TRBD2, though no DNA is available to test this call. Germline assignment: CDR1 MNHEY and CDR2 SVGAGI. The CDR3 totals 16 residues. The CDR3 loop reads CASSYSLAVSGETQYF.

The chain is built from TRBV2 and TRBJ2-3; the TCRdb D gene call, TRBD1, has no DNA to confirm it. CDR1 and CDR2 (germline): SNHLY, FYNNEI. This CDR3 is built from 16 residues. The CDR3 protein is CASSALSGGTTDTQYF.

The V gene is TRBV7-8, the J gene TRBJ1-1; the D call from TCRdb, TRBD1, cannot be confirmed without DNA. This CDR3 is built from 15 residues. The germline V gene has CDR1 SGHVS and CDR2 FQNEAQ. The CDR3 sequence is CASTGQGFLNTEAFF.

The CDR3 sequence: CASSLTRGGDEQFF. The gene calls are TRBV7-9 and TRBJ2-1; the TCRdb D gene call, TRBD1, has no DNA to confirm it. Germline-derived CDR1 and CDR2 are SEHNR and FQNEAQ (reference sequence). The CDR3 spans 14 residues.

This rearrangement joins TRBV27 to TRBJ2-7; no DNA is available, so the TRBD1 call from TCRdb remains unchecked. Germline-derived CDR1 and CDR2 are MNHEY and SMNVEV (reference sequence). The CDR3 extends over 14 amino acids. The chain's CDR3 is CASSFGTGPYEQYF.

The chain links TRBV6-6 to TRBJ2-7; TCRdb reports TRBD1, a call that lacks DNA to check it against. CDR3 length equals 15 residues. The germline V gene encodes CDR1 MNHNY and CDR2 SVGAGI (reference sequence). The CDR3: CASSYSSAGRNEQYF.